Shown below are 12 T cell receptor beta chains from a single sample sequenced in a study of blood T cell repertoires in COVID-19. Sequenced by immunoSEQ multiplex PCR; TCRdb stores in-frame clones only, minus some. Of around 400,000 clones listed, more than 75% are singletons. Material: peripheral blood. Source of these receptors: a woman aged 25 to 45 with COVID-19, enrolled during active disease.

The chain recombines TRBV6-5 with TRBJ1-2, with 12 bases matching TRBD1. V trimming: 5 bases; J trimming: 6 bases; junction bases outside the gene matches: 4. The CDR3 length is 14 residues. Germline values: CDR1 MNHEY, CDR2 SVGAGI. This CDR3 is CASSRGQGADGYTF. DNA of the CDR3: TGTGCCAGCAGTCGGGGACAGGGGGCGGATGGCTACACCTTC.

The chain has TRBV2 and TRBJ2-5, with unresolved D. Germline CDR1 and CDR2: SNHLY and FYNNEI. This CDR3 region has 14 residues. V was trimmed by 3 bases and J by 4 bases, leaving 12 bases between them. The CDR3 nucleotides are TGTGCCAGCAGTGATTCGGTCTCTGGAGAGACCCAGTACTTC. This gives the protein CASSDSVSGETQYF.

This rearrangement joins TRBV30 to TRBJ2-5, with TRBD1 matching over 10 bases. Germline CDR1 is GTSNPN and CDR2 is SVGIG (reference sequence). J lost 4 bases, V lost 5 bases, and 1 base had no gene match. There are 12 residues in the CDR3. The chain's CDR3 is CAWDRGRETQYF. In DNA, the CDR3 is TGTGCCTGGGACAGGGGGCGAGAGACCCAGTACTTC.

The genes are TRBV29-1 and TRBJ2-1, with 7 positions matching TRBD2. CDR1 is SQVTM, CDR2 ANQGSEA, per germline. The V segment lost 3 bases and the J segment 4 bases; nucleotides outside the gene matches: 6. This CDR3 contains 14 residues. This chain's CDR3 is CSVDPAGIYNEQFF. In DNA, the CDR3 is TGCAGCGTTGATCCAGCGGGAATATACAATGAGCAGTTCTTC.

This clone has just one count. V gene TRBV27 combines with J gene TRBJ1-5, with D unresolved. The germline V gene encodes CDR1 MNHEY and CDR2 SMNVEV (reference sequence). CDR3 length: 15 amino acids. V was trimmed by 6 bases and J by 1 base, leaving 13 bases between them. The CDR3 region is CASSQVGPSNQPQHF. CDR3 sequence (DNA): TGTGCCAGCAGCCAGGTTGGGCCGAGCAATCAGCCCCAGCATTTT.

The CDR3 nucleotides are TGCGCCAGCAGCCAAGAGGAGGGCCACAACGAGCAGTACTTC. Translating gives CASSQEEGHNEQYF. The chain recombines TRBV4-3 with TRBJ2-7; possible D gene TRBD2, 6 bases. V shed 0 bases and J shed 5 bases, with 11 bases lying between them. Germline loops: CDR1 LGHNA, CDR2 YSLEER. This CDR3 is 14 amino acids long.

This clone appeared a single time. CDR3 protein: CATSTRDRVYEQYF. For the CDR3, the DNA is TGTGCCACCAGCACCCGGGACAGGGTCTACGAGCAGTACTTC. The chain links TRBV15 to TRBJ2-7; 9 nucleotides line up with TRBD1. The CDR3 runs to 14 residues. The V and J ends lost 4 bases and 3 bases, in that order; junction bases with no gene match: 4. CDR1 is LNHNV, CDR2 YYDKDF, per germline (reference sequence).

The V and J genes are TRBV2 and TRBJ2-5; 12 bases map to TRBD2. V lost 10 bases, J lost 5 bases, and 11 bases stayed unmatched. CDR1 is SNHLY and CDR2 is FYNNEI in the germline V gene. The CDR3 has 15 amino acids. The CDR3 nucleotides read TGTGCCAAAGAACTGCGGACTAGCGGGATTGAGACCCAGTACTTC. It is translated as CAKELRTSGIETQYF.

This clone was detected only a few times. The chain links TRBV6-1 to TRBJ1-3; no definite D call. Trimming removed 1 base from V and 0 bases from J, with 7 bases in between. This CDR3 is built from 15 residues. The germline V gene encodes CDR1 MNHNS and CDR2 SASEGT. CDR3 DNA: TGTGCCAGCAGTGAAGTGGTCAGCTCTGGAAACACCATATATTTT. Translation gives CASSEVVSSGNTIYF.

This clone was seen a handful of times. At one of its ends the junction is not consistent with the germline gene, which may arise from a read error. This rearrangement joins TRBV7-2 to TRBJ2-3, with D possibly matching TRBD2 (5 bases). Germline CDR1 SGHTA, CDR2 FQGNSA. The CDR3 runs to 14 residues. CDR3 sequence: CATVGNFGADTQYF. DNA for the CDR3: TGCGCTACTGTGGGGAACTTCGGGGCAGATACGCAGTATTTT.

The rearrangement joins TRBV5-1 to TRBJ2-1; 8 bases map to TRBD2. Germline trimming cut 0 bases from V and 5 bases from J; bases unmatched to any gene: 4. The CDR3 length is 15 residues. Germline CDR1 reads SGHRS; CDR2 reads YFSETQ. CDR3 residues: CASSLEGTRDNEQFF. CDR3 bases: TGCGCCAGCAGCTTGGAGGGGACTAGAGACAATGAGCAGTTCTTC.

V gene TRBV2 combines with J gene TRBJ2-7; a weak D match, TRBD1 (6 bases). In germline, CDR1 is SNHLY, CDR2 FYNNEI. Deletions cut 6 bases from V and 2 bases from J, with 8 bases between. CDR3 length: 12 amino acids. As DNA, the CDR3 is TGTGCCAGCAGCGGGACAACCTACGAGCAGTACTTC. It specifies CASSGTTYEQYF.